This T cell receptor (beta chain) was documented in a study of CD8+ T cells in alopecia areata (dated by TCRdb to the late 2010s). Context from the whole study: The treated patients, all with moderate-to-severe alopecia areata, were enrolled in an open-label pilot trial of oral tofacitinib given at 5 to 10 mg twice daily. Tofacitinib was administered for 6 to 18 months, and 6 months of follow-up off drug were then conducted to assess delayed response and recurrence. In treated patients, disease severity was measured using the SALT score, which gives the percentage of scalp surface area affected. To study T cell clonal expansion in alopecia areata, the researchers applied high-throughput TCRbeta sequencing to both the C3H/HeJ mouse model and human patients. On the human side, TCRbeta sequencing was run on scalp tissue and on sorted CD4+ and CD8+ peripheral blood T cells from healthy controls and from alopecia areata patients with either patchy or totalis/universalis disease. Tofacitinib-treated patients had biopsies at baseline and at 4 and 24 weeks of treatment, with a later scalp biopsy in several patients. Clonality in the scalp was compared among normal scalp (n=4), patchy alopecia areata scalp (n=8), and alopecia totalis/universalis scalp (n=8). RNA came from the PAXgene miRNA kit for fixed scalp, the miRNeasy kit for PBMCs, and the RNeasy kit for mouse skin. TCRbeta CDR3 regions were amplified by immunoSEQ multiplex PCR using 35 Vbeta forward and 13 Jbeta reverse primers.

This specimen's treatment or condition label, interpreted: oral pan-JAK inhibitor, 5-10 mg twice daily. Lesional scalp punch biopsies and peripheral blood were obtained from alopecia areata patients. PBMCs were isolated by density centrifugation and stained for CD3, CD4 and CD8, after which CD4+ and CD8+ T cells were sorted on a FACSAria. The research as a whole found: During tofacitinib treatment, many expanded lesional clones stuck around in both scalp and blood, and this persistence may partly explain why relapse happens after treatment is stopped. Shared TCR sequences between patients were less evident than in mice, which may be partly attributable to HLA diversity in the patient population. Unlike mouse skin, where gammadelta T cells dominate, normal human skin contains resident alphabeta T cells that get sequenced too, which complicates analysis of the scalp TCR repertoire. Compared with normal scalp, lesional scalp had higher clonality and more expanded CD8+ clones, particularly in alopecia totalis/universalis, a pattern that suggests antigenic drive. Tofacitinib significantly lowered scalp clonality and the number of expanded CD8+ clones among the top 100 scalp clones. Because the treated cohort was small and had only one nonresponder, larger studies are needed to examine links between baseline CD8+ expansion and response.

To note about this clone: The antigen this receptor binds is unknown. No qualities accompany the bases; no much larger clone lies one base away.

Trimming takes 5 bases from V and 2 bases from J, and the germline ends sit 7 bases apart. Measured from the cysteine to the phenylalanine, the CDR3 is 12 residues long. The read is trimmed to its CDR3 DNA, 36 bases read in frame from base 1. CDR1 and CDR2, looked up from the germline V gene, are SGHRS and YFSETQ. Libraries were made using the immunoSEQ multiplex PCR assay. RNA was extracted from all samples and reverse transcribed into cDNA, which served as template for TCR sequencing. First-strand cDNA was synthesized using SuperScript III with a 2:1 mix of oligo-dT and random hexamers. Amplification bias was assessed with a synthetic immune receptor repertoire, and residual bias was removed computationally. In the source study's methods: Raw reads were preprocessed to remove errors, and CDR3 was defined by IMGT conventions from the conserved cysteine to phenylalanine. Clonality was computed as 1 minus the Shannon entropy, with the entropy normalized by log2 of the number of productive unique TCRs. Whether each scalp clone was CD4 or CD8 was inferred by checking scalp TCRbeta sequences against the CD4 and CD8 repertoires from sorted blood. TCRdb took over this immuneACCESS table, retaining in-frame rearrangements with V and J assigned. Such tables are incomplete; in checked studies, under half of the missing clones stem from an unresolved V gene, and the remainder is unexplained. V and J calls and clone size follow that table, whereas D and trimming were derived from the DNA. This sample gives 150,000 to 200,000 clones in total; about 65% of them show up just once. The ten largest make up about 1.3% of the sample.

The sequence was obtained from a human donor with alopecia areata. The specimen comprised CD4+ T cells sorted from blood, sampled around week 49, from a patient treated with tofacitinib. The V and J segments used are TRBV5-1 and TRBJ1-2, with no D gene named confidently. The sequenced DNA: TGCGCCAGCAGTAGGTCCAACTATGGCTACACCTTC. Translated, this gives CASSRSNYGYTF.